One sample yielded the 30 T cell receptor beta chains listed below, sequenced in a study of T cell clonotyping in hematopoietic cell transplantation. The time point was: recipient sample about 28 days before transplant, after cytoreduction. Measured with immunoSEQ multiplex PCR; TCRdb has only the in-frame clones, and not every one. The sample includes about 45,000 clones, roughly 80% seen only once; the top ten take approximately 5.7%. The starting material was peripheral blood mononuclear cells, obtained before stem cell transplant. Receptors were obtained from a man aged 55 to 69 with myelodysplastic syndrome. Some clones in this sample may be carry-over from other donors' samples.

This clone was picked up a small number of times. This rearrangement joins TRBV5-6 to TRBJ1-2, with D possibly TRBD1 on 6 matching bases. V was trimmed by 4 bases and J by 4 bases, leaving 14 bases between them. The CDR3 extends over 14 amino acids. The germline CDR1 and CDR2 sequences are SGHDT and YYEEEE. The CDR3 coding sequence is TGTGCCAGCAGCCCAGGGGCCGGGTTCTATGGCTACACCTTC. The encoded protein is CASSPGAGFYGYTF.

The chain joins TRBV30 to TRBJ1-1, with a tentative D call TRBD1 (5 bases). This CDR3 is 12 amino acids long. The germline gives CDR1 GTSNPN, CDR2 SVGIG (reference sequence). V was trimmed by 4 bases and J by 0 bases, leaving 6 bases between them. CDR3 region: CAWTGLNTEAFF. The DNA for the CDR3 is TGTGCCTGGACAGGGTTGAACACTGAAGCTTTCTTT.

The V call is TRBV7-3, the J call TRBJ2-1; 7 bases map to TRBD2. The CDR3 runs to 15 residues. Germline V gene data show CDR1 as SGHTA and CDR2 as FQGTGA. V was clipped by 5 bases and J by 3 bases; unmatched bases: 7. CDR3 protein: CASSTSGAIYNEQFF. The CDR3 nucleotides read TGTGCCAGCAGCACGAGCGGGGCTATCTACAATGAGCAGTTCTTC.

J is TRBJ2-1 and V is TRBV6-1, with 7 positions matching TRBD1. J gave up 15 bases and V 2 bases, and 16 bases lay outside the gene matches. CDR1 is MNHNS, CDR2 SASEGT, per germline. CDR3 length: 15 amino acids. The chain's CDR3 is CASSENVGWTGQGFF. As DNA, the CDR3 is TGTGCCAGCAGTGAAAACGTAGGTTGGACAGGCCAAGGGTTCTTC.

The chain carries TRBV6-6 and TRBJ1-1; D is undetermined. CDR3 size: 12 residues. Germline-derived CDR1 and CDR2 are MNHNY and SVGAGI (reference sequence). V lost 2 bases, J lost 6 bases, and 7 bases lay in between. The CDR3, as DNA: TGTGCCAGCAGTTACGTGGGTGCTGAAGCTTTCTTT. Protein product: CASSYVGAEAFF.

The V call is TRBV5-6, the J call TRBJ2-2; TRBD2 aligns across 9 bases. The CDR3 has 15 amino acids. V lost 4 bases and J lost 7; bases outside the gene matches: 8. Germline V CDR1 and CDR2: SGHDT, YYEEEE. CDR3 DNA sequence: TGTGCCAGCAGCCTGGTCGGGACTAGCAGCGGGGAGCTGTTTTTT. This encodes CASSLVGTSSGELFF. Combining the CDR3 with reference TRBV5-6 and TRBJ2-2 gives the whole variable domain DAGVTQSPTHLIKTRGQQVTLRCSPKSGHDTVSWYQQALGQGPQFIFQYYEEEERQRGNFPDRFSGHQFPNYSSELNVNALLLGDSALYLCASSLVGTSSGELFFGEGSRLTVL.

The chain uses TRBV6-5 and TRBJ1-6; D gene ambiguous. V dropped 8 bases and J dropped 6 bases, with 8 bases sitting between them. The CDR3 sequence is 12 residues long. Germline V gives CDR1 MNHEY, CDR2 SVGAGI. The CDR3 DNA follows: TGTGCCAGCCGGGTCACTAATTCACCCCTCCACTTT. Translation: CASRVTNSPLHF.

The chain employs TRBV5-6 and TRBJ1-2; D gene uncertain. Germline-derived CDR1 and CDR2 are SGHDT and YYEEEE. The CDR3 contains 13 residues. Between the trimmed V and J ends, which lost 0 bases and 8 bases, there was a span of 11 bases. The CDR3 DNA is TGTGCCAGCAGCTTGGTTCACCCTAGGGGCTACACCTTC. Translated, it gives CASSLVHPRGYTF.

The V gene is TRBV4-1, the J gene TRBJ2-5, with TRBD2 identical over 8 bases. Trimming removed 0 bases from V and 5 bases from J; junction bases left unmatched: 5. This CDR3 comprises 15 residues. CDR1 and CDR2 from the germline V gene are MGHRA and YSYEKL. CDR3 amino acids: CASSQDPTSDETQYF. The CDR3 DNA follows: TGCGCCAGCAGCCAAGATCCGACTAGCGATGAGACCCAGTACTTC.

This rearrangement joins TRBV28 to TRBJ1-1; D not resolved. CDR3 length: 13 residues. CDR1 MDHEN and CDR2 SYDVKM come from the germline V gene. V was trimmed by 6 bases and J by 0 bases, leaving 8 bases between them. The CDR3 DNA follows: TGTGCCAGCAGGGGTGGGATGAACACTGAAGCTTTCTTT. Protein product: CASRGGMNTEAFF. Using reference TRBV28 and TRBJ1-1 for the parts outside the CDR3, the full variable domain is DVKVTQSSRYLVKRTGEKVFLECVQDMDHENMFWYRQDPGLGLRLIYFSYDVKMKEKGDIPEGYSVSREKKERFSLILESASTNQTSMYLCASRGGMNTEAFFGQGTRLTVV.

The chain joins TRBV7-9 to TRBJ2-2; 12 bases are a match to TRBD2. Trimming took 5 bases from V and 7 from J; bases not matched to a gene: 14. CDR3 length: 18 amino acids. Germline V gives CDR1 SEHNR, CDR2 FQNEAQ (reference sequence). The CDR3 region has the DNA TGTGCCAGCAGCCCGACCCCCTCTAGCGGGGGGGCCGTCGGGGAGCTGTTTTTT. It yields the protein CASSPTPSSGGAVGELFF.

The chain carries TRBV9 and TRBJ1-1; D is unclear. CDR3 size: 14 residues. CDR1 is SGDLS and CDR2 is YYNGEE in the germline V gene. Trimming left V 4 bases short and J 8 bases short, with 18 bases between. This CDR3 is CASSRQIAGSEAFF. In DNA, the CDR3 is TGTGCCAGCAGCCGTCAGATAGCGGGGTCCGAAGCTTTCTTT. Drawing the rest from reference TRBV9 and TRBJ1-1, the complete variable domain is DSGVTQTPKHLITATGQRVTLRCSPRSGDLSVYWYQQSLDQGLQFLIQYYNGEERAKGNILERFSAQQFPDLHSELNLSSLELGDSALYFCASSRQIAGSEAFFGQGTRLTVV.

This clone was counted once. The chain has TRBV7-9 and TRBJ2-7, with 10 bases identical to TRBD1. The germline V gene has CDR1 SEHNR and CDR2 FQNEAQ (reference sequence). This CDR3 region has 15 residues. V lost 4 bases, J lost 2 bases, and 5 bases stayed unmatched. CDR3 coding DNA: TGTGCCAGCAGCTCCGGACAGGGGGTTACCTACGAGCAGTACTTC. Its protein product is CASSSGQGVTYEQYF.

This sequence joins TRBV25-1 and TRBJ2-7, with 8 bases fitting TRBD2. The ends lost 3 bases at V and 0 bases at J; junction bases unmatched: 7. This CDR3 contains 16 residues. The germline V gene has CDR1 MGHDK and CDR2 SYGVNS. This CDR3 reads CASSDQTRGGSYEQYF. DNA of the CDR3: TGTGCCAGCAGTGATCAGACCCGGGGGGGCTCCTACGAGCAGTACTTC.

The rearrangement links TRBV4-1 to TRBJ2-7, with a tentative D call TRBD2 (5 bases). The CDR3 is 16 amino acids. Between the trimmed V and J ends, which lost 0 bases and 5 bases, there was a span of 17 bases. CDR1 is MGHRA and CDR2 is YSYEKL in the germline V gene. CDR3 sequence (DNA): TGCGCCAGCAGCCAAGATCCTTCCGGAGGACGGGACGAGCAGTACTTC. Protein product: CASSQDPSGGRDEQYF.

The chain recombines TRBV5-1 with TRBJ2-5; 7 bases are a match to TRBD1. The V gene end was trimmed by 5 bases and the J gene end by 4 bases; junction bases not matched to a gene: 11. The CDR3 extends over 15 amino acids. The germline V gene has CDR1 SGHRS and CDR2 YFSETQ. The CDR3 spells CASRRTGLTGETQYF. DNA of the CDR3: TGCGCCAGCAGAAGGACAGGACTCACGGGAGAGACCCAGTACTTC.

The CDR3 DNA reads TGTGCCAGTAGTATAGCCCCGTTCTACGAGCAGTACTTC. Amino acid sequence: CASSIAPFYEQYF. The V gene is TRBV19, the J gene TRBJ2-7; D remains ambiguous. The CDR3 spans 13 residues. V was pared by 1 base and J by 3 bases, with 7 bases between. The germline V gene has CDR1 LNHDA and CDR2 SQIVND (reference sequence).

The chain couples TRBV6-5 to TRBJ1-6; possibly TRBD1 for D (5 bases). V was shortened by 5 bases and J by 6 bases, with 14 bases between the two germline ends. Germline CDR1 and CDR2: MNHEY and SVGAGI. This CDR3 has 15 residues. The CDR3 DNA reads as TGTGCCAGCAGTGGCGGGCAGGGCCTTAATTCACCCCTCCACTTT. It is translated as CASSGGQGLNSPLHF.

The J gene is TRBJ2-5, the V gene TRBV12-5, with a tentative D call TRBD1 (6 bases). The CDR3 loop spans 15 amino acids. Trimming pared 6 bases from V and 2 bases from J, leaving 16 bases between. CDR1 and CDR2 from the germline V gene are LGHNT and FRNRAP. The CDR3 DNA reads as TGTGCTAGTGGAGAGAGTCTCGGACAGCAAGAGACCCAGTACTTC. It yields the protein CASGESLGQQETQYF.

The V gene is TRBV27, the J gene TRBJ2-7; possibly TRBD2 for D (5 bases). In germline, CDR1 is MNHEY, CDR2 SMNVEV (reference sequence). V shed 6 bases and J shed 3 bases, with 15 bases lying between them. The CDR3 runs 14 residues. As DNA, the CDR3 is TGTGCCAGCAGCTCCTCCTACGGGATCTACGAGCAGTACTTC. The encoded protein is CASSSSYGIYEQYF.

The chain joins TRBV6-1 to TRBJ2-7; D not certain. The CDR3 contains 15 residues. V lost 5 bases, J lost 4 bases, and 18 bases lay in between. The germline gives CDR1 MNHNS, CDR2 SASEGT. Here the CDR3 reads CASSPARLGSYEQYF. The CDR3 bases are TGTGCCAGCAGTCCTGCTCGACTTGGATCTTACGAGCAGTACTTC.

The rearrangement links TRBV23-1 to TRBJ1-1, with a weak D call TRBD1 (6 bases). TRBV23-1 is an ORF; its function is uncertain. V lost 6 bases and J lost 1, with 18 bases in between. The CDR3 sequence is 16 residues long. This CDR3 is CASRTSRGGQNTEAFF. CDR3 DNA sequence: TGCGCCAGCAGGACGTCCAGGGGAGGGCAGAACACTGAAGCTTTCTTT.

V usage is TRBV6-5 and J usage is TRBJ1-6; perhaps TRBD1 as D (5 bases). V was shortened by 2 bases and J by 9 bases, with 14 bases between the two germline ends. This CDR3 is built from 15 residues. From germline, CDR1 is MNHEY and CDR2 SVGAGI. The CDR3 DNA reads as TGTGCCAGCAGTTACCAGGGAGCGAGTGGTTCACCCCTCCACTTT. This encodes CASSYQGASGSPLHF.

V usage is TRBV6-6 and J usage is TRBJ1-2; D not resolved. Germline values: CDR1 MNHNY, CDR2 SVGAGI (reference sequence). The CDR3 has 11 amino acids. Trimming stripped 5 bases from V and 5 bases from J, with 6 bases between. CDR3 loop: CASSGSYGYTF. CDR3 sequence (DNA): TGTGCCAGCAGTGGGTCTTATGGCTACACCTTC.

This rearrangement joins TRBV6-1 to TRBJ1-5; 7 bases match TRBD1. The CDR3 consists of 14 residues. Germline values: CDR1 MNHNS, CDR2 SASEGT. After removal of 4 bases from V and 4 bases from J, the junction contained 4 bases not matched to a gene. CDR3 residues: CASSGGGANQPQHF. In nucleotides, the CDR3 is TGTGCCAGCAGTGGAGGGGGCGCGAATCAGCCCCAGCATTTT.

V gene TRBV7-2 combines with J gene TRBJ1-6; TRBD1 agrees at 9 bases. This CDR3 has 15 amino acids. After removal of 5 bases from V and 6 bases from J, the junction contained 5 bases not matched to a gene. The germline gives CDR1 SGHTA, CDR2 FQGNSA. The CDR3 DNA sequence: TGTGCCAGCAGCCCGACGACAGGGGGTAATTCACCCCTCCACTTT. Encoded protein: CASSPTTGGNSPLHF.

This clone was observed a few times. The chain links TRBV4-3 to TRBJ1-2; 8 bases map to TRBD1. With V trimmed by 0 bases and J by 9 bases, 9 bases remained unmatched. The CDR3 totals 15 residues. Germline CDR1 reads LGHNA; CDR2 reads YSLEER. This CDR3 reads CASSQDATGVRRYTF. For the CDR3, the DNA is TGCGCCAGCAGCCAAGATGCGACAGGGGTTCGGCGCTACACCTTC.

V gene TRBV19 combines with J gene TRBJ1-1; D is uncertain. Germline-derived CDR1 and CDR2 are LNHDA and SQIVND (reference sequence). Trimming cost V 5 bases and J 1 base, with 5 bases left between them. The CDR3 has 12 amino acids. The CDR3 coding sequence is TGTGCCAGTAGTCAGAGGAACACTGAAGCTTTCTTT. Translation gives CASSQRNTEAFF.

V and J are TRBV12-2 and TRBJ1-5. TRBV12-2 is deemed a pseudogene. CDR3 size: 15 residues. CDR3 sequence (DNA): TGTGCAAGTCGTCACGGACCTTATAGCAATCAGCCCCAGCATTTT. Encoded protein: CASRHGPYSNQPQHF.

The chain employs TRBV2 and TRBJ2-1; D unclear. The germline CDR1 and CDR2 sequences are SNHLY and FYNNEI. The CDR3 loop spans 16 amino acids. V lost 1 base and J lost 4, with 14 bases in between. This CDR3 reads CASSEENLLMYNEQFF. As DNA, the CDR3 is TGTGCCAGCAGTGAAGAAAACCTGCTTATGTACAATGAGCAGTTCTTC.